This T cell receptor beta chain comes out of a study of T cells in Graves' hyperthyroidism and ophthalmopathy. Findings and limits, study-wide: Blood also held most thyroid clonotypes expanded beyond 0.001.

Amplification of TCR beta CDR3 regions used RNA as the template. TCR CDR3 regions were first amplified by RT-PCR with HTBI primers. One entry per CDR3 protein results from TCRdb running MiXCR on the multiplex PCR reads. Of 110,000 to 150,000 distinct CDR3 sequences listed, 22% were seen once; the top ten hold 60% to 70%. The CDR3 consists of 14 residues. V was pared by 2 bases and J by 6 bases, with 8 bases of the junction left unmatched. Germline V CDR1 and CDR2: DFQATT, SNEGSKA (reference sequence). Those patients with uncontrolled infection, other autoimmune disease, pregnancy or lactation were excluded. Clinical symptoms, serum thyroxine, TRAb, thyroid ultrasound and orbital computed tomography informed diagnoses. As for this clonotype: Its target is unknown.

This TCR derives from a woman in her 50s with Graves' hyperthyroidism that later progressed to Graves' ophthalmopathy. Sequences were obtained from blood. The chain combines TRBV20-1 with TRBJ2-5; 8 bases fit TRBD2. The CDR3 coding sequence is TGCAGTGCTAGATTCGGGTCGGGGGGGCAGACCCAGTACTTC. Translation: CSARFGSGGQTQYF.